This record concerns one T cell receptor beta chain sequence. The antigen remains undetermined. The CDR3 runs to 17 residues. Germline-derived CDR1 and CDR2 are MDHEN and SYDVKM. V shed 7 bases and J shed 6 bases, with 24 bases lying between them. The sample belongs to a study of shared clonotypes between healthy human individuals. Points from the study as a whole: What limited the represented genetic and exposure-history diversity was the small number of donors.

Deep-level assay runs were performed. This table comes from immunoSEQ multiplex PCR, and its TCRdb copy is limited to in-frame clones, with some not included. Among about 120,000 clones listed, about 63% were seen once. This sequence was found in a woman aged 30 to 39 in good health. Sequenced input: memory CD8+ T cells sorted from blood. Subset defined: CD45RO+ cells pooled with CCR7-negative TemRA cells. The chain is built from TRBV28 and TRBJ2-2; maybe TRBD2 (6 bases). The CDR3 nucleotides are TGTGCCAGCATCCCGGCGGGGCCCTCGTCTTGGTCCGGGGAGCTGTTTTTT. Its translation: CASIPAGPSSWSGELFF.